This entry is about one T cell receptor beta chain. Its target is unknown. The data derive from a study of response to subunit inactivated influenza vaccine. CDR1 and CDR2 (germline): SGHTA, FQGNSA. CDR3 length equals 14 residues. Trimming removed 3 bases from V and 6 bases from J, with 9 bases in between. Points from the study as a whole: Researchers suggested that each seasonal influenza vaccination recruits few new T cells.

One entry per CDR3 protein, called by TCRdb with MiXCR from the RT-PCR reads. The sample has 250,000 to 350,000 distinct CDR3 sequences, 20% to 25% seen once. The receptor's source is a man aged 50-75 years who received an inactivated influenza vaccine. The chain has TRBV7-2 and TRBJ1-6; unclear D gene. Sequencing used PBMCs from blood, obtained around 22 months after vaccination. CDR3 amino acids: CASSFTSANSPLHF. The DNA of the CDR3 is TGTGCCAGCAGCTTTACCAGCGCTAATTCACCCCTCCACTTT.